The present entry profiles one T cell receptor (beta chain) with its context. TCRdb's table, derived via immunoSEQ multiplex PCR, lists solely in-frame clones and lacks some. The sample consists of roughly 400,000 clones, 70% to 90% of them appearing once. The V and J ends lost 6 bases and 3 bases, in that order; junction bases with no gene match: 6. The CDR3 sequence is 14 residues long. CDR1 MDHEN and CDR2 SYDVKM come from the germline V gene. This entry belongs to a study of blood T cell repertoires in COVID-19. This receptor was obtained from an older woman with COVID-19, enrolled during active disease. The chain couples TRBV28 to TRBJ2-7; 9 nucleotides agree with TRBD1. Sequences were obtained from peripheral blood. The DNA of the CDR3 is TGTGCCAGCAGGCTCCCGGGACAGGGCTACGAGCAGTACTTC. Protein sequence: CASRLPGQGYEQYF.